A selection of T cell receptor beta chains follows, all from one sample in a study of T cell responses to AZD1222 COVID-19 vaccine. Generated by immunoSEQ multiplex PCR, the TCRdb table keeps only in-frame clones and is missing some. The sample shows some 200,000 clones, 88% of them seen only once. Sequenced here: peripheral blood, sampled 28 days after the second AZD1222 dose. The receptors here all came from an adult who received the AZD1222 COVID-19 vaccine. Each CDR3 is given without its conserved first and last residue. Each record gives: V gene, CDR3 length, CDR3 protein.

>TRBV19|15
ASTSRGVGGRRNEQF
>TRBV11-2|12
ASSLTSGKLEQY
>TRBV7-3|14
ASSQASGRVFNEQF
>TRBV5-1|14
ASSLGGLAGEGEQY
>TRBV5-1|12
ASSLGQNTGELF
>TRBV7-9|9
ASSLQETQY
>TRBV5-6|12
ASSLGDRGYEQY
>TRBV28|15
ASSRQTSGSNTGELF
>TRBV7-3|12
ASSILAGAHEQY
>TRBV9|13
ASSVVPLSNTEAF
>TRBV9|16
ASSVAWSERTTTDTQY
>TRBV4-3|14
ASSPGTTTEHDEQF